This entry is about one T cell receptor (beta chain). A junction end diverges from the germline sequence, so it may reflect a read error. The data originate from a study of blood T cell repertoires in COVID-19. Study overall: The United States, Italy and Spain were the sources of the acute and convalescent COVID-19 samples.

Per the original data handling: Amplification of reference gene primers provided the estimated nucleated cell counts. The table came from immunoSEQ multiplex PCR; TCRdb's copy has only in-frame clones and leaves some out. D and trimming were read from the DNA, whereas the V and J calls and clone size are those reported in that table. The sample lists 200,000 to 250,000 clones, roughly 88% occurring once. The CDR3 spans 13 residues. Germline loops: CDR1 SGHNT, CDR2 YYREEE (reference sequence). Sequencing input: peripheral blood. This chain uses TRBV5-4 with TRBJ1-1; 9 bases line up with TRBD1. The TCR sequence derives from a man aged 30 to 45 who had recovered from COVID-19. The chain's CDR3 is CAQTRTGASSAVF. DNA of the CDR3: TGTGCCCAGACGAGGACAGGGGCATCGTCCGCTGTCTTT.